This T cell receptor beta chain was sequenced in a study of CD8+ T cells in alopecia areata. About the research overall: Tofacitinib was taken orally by treated patients, and the dose was 5 to 10 mg twice daily.

RNA, once extracted, was reverse transcribed into cDNA for use as the sequencing template. Here immunoSEQ multiplex PCR was the method, and the copy in TCRdb shows in-frame clones only, minus some. The sample holds approximately 280,000 clones, roughly 50% seen once. Study-level points and caveats: The presence of one nonresponder keeps the tie between baseline CD8+ expansion and response uncertain. Clonality exceeded that of normal scalp in lesional scalp, most notably in alopecia totalis/universalis.

This clone was detected only a few times. Its antigen is not identified. The treatment here: oral pan-JAK inhibitor, 5-10 mg twice daily. CDR3 length: 14 amino acids. CDR1 and CDR2 (germline): SGDLS, YYNGEE. Trimming removed 1 base at V and 7 bases at J, with 12 bases between. The chain has TRBV9 and TRBJ2-1, with a possible D match to TRBD1 (6 bases). This clonotype was sampled from a human donor with alopecia areata. The material sequenced was CD4+ T cells sorted from blood, taken at week 24, from a patient treated with tofacitinib. The CDR3 protein is CASSVLQGKNEQFF. CDR3 DNA sequence: TGTGCCAGCAGCGTATTACAGGGAAAGAATGAGCAGTTCTTC.